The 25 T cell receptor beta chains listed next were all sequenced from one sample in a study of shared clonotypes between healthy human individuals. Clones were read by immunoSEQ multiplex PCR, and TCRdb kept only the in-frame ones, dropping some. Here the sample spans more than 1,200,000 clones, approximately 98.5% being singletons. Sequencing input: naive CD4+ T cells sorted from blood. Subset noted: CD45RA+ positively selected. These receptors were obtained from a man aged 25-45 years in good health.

The CDR3 reads CSLGGRFTDEQFF. Written as DNA, the CDR3 is TGCAGCCTTGGCGGGAGGTTCACCGATGAGCAGTTCTTC. This chain joins TRBV29-1 and TRBJ2-1; 8 nucleotides agree with TRBD2. Germline V gene data show CDR1 as SQVTM and CDR2 as ANQGSEA. The CDR3 runs 13 residues. The V segment lost 8 bases and the J segment 8 bases; nucleotides outside the gene matches: 11.

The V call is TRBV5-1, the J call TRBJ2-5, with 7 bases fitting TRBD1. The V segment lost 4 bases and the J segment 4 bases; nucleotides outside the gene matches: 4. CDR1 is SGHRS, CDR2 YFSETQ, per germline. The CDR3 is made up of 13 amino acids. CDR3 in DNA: TGCGCCAGCAGCCTGACAGGGTCAGAGACCCAGTACTTC. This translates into CASSLTGSETQYF.

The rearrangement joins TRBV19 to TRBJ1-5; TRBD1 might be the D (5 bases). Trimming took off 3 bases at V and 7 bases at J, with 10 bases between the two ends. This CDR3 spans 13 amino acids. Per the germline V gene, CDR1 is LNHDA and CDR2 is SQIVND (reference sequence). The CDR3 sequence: CASSMGRGQPQHF. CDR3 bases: TGTGCCAGTAGTATGGGACGTGGGCAGCCCCAGCATTTT.

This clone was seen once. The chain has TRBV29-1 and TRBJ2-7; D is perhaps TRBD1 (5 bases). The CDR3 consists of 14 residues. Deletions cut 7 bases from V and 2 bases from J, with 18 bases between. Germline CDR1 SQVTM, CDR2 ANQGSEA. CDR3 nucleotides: TGCAGCGCCGGGCCGGTAGGGGTTCCCTACGAGCAGTACTTC. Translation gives CSAGPVGVPYEQYF.

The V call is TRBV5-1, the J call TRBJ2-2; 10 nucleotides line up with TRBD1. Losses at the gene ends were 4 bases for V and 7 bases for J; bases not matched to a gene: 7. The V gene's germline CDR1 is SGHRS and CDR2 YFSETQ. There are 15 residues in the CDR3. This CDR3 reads CASSHRDRGYGELFF. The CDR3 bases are TGCGCCAGCAGCCACCGGGACAGGGGTTACGGGGAGCTGTTTTTT.

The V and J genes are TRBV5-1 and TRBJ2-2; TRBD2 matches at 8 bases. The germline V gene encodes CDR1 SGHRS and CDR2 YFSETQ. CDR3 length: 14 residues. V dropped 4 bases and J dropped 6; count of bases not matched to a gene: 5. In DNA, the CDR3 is TGCGCCAGCAGCCAGCGGGAGTCCCCCGGGGAGCTGTTTTTT. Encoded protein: CASSQRESPGELFF.

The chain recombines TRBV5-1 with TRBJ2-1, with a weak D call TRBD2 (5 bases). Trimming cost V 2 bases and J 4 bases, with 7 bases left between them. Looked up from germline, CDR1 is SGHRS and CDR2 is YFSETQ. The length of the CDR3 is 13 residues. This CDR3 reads CASSLLVYNEQFF. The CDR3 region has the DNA TGCGCCAGCAGCTTACTAGTTTACAATGAGCAGTTCTTC.

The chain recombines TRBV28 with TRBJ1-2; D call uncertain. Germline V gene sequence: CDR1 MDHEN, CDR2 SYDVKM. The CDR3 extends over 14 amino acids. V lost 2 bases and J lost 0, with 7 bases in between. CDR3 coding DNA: TGTGCCAGCAGTTTAAGGTTGGCTAACTATGGCTACACCTTC. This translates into CASSLRLANYGYTF.

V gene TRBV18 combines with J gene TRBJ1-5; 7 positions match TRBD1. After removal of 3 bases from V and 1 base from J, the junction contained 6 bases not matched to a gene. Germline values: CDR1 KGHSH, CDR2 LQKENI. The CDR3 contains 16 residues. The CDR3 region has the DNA TGTGCCAGCTCACCCTCAGGGGGAGGAAGCAATCAGCCCCAGCATTTT. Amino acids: CASSPSGGGSNQPQHF.

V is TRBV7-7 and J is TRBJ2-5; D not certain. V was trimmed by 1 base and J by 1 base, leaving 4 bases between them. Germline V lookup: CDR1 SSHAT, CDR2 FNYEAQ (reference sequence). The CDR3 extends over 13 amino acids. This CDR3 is CASSLERQETQYF. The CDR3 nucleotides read TGTGCCAGCAGCTTAGAACGCCAAGAGACCCAGTACTTC.

The CDR3 DNA reads TGTGCCAGCGGAGCCAACTCGAACACCGGGGAGCTGTTTTTT. Protein sequence: CASGANSNTGELFF. The chain recombines TRBV2 with TRBJ2-2; D uncertain. The germline V and J ends were trimmed by 8 bases and 0 bases, with 10 bases remaining between them. The germline gives CDR1 SNHLY, CDR2 FYNNEI. CDR3 length equals 14 residues.

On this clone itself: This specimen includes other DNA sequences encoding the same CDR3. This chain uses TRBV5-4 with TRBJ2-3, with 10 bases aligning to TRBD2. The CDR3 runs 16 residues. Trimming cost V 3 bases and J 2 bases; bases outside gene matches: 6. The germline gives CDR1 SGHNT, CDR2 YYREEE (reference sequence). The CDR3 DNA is TGTGCCAGCAGCTCACGGACTAGCGGAATCACAGATACGCAGTATTTT. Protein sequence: CASSSRTSGITDTQYF.

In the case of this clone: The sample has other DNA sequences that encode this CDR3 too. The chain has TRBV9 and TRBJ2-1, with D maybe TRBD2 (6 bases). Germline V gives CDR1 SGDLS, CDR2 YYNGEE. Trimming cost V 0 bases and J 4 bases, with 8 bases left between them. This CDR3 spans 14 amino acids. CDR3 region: CASSVAGTYNEQFF. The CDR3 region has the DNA TGTGCCAGCAGCGTAGCTGGGACTTACAATGAGCAGTTCTTC.

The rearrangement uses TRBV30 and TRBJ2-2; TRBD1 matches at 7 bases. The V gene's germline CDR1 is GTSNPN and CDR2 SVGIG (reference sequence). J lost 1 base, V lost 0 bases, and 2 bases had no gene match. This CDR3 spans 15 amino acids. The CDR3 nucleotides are TGTGCCTGGAGTGTCGCAGGGGGGAACACCGGGGAGCTGTTTTTT. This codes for CAWSVAGGNTGELFF.

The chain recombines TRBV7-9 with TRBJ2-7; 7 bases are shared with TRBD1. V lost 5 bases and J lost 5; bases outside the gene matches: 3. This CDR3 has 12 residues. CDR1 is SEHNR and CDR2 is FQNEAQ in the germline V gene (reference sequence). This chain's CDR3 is CASSQTGDEQYF. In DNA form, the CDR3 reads TGTGCCAGCAGCCAAACAGGGGACGAGCAGTACTTC.

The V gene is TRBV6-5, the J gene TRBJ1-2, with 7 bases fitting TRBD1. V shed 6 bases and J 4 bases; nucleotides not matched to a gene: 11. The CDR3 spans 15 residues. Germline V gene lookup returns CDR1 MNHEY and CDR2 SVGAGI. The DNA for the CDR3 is TGTGCCAGCAGCAAGCTCTCGGGGACAGCCTATGGCTACACCTTC. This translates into CASSKLSGTAYGYTF.

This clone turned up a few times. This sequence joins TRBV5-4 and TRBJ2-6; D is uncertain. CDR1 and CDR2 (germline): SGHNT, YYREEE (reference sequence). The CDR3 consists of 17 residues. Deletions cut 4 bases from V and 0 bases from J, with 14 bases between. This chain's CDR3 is CASSRDLPISGANVLTF. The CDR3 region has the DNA TGTGCCAGCAGCCGAGACCTTCCTATCTCTGGGGCCAACGTCCTGACTTTC.

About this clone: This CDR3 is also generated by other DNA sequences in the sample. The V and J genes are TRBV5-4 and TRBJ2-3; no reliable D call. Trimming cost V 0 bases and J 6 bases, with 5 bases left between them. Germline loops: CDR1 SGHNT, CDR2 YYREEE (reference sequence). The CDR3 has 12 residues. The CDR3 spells CASSLAADTQYF. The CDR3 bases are TGTGCCAGCAGCTTGGCAGCGGATACGCAGTATTTT.

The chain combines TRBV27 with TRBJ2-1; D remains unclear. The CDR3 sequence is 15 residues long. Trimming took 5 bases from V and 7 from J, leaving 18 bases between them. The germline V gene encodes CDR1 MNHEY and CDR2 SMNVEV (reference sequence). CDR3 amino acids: CASSDRPHNVNEQFF. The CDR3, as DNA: TGTGCCAGCAGTGACCGGCCCCACAATGTAAATGAGCAGTTCTTC.

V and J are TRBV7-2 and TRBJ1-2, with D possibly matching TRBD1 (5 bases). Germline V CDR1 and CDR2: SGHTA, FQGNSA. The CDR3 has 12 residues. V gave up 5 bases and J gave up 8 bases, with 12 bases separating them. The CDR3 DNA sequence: TGTGCCAGCAGCACACCAGGGTACGGCTACACCTTC. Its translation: CASSTPGYGYTF.

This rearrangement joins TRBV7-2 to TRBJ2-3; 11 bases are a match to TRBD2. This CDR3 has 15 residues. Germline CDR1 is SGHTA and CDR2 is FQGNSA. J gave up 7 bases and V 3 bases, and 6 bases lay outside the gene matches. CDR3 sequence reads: CASSFTSGSIYTQYF. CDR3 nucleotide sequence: TGTGCCAGCAGCTTTACTAGCGGGAGTATCTATACGCAGTATTTT.

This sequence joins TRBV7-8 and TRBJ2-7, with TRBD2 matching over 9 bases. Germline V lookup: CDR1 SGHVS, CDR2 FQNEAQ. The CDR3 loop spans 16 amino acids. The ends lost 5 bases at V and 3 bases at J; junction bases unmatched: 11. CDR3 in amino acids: CASSLSGLANFYEQYF. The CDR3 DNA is TGTGCCAGCAGCCTGTCCGGACTAGCGAATTTCTACGAGCAGTACTTC.

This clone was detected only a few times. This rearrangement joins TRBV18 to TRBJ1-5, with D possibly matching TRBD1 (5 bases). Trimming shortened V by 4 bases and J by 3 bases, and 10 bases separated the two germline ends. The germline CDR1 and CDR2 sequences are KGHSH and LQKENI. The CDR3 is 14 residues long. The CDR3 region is CASSQRQYNQPQHF. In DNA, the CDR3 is TGTGCCAGCTCACAAAGACAGTACAATCAGCCCCAGCATTTT.

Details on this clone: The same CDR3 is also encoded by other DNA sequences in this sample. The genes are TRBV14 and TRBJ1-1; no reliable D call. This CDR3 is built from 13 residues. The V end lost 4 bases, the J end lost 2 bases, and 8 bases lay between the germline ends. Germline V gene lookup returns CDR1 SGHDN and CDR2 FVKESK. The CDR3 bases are TGTGCCAGCAGCCTCAAGGGAAACACTGAAGCTTTCTTT. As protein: CASSLKGNTEAFF. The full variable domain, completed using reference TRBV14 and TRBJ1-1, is EAGVTQFPSHSVIEKGQTVTLRCDPISGHDNLYWYRRVMGKEIKFLLHFVKESKQDESGMPNNRFLAERTGGTYSTLKVQPAELEDSGVYFCASSLKGNTEAFFGQGTRLTVV.

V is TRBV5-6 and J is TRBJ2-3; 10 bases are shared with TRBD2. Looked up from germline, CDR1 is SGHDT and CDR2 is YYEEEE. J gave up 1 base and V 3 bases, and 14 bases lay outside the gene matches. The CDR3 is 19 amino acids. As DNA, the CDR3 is TGTGCCAGCAGCTCGCGTCTAGCGGGAGTTCCCCGGGGCACAGATACGCAGTATTTT. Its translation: CASSSRLAGVPRGTDTQYF. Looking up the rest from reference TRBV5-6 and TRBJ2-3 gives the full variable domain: DAGVTQSPTHLIKTRGQQVTLRCSPKSGHDTVSWYQQALGQGPQFIFQYYEEEERQRGNFPDRFSGHQFPNYSSELNVNALLLGDSALYLCASSSRLAGVPRGTDTQYFGPGTRLTVL.